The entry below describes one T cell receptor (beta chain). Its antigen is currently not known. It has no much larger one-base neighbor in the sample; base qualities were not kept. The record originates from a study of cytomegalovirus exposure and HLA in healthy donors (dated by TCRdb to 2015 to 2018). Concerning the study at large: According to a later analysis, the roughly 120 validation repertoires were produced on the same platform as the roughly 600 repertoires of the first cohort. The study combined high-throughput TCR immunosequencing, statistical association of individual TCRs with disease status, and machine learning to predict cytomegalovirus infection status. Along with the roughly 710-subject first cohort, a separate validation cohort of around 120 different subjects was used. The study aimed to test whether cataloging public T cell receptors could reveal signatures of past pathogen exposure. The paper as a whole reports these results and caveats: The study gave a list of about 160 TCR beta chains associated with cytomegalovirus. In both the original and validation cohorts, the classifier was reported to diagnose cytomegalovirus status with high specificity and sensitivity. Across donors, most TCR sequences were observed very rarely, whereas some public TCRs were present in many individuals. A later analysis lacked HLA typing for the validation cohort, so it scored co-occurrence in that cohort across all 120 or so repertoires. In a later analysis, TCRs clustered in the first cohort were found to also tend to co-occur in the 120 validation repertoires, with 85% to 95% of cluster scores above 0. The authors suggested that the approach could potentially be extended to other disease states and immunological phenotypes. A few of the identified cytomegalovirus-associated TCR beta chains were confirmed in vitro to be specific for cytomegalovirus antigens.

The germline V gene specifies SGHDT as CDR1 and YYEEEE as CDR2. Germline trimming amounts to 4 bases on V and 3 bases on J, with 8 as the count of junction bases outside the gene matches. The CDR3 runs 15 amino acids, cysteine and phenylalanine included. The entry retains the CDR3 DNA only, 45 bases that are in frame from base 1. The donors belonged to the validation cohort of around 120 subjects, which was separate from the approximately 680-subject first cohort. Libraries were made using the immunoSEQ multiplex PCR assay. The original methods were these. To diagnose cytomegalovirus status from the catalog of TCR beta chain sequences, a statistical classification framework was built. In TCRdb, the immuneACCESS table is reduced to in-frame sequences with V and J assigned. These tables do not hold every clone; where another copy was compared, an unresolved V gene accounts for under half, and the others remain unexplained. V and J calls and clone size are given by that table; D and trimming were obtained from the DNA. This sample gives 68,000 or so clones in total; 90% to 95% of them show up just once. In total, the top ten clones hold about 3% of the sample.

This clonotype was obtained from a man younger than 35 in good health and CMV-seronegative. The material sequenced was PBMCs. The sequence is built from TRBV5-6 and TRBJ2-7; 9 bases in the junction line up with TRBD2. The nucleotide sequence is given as TGTGCCAGCAGCCCAGAGCGGGAGGCTCACTACGAGCAGTACTTC. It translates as CASSPEREAHYEQYF.